This T cell receptor beta chain was sequenced during a study of immune cell composition in non-small cell lung cancer. Study conclusions and caveats: Adenocarcinomas with higher top tumour-associated clone frequency had more reactive TILs.

This clone was seen only once. No antigen is known for it. CDR3 length: 14 residues. CDR1 is MNHEY and CDR2 is SMNVEV in the germline V gene (reference sequence). The V end lost 3 bases, the J end lost 6 bases, and 15 bases lay between the germline ends. TCRdb keeps only in-frame clones here, not all; method: immunoSEQ multiplex PCR. The sample includes about 1,500 clones, roughly 75% of them seen just once. The origin of this receptor is a human donor with non-small cell lung cancer. Material: lung tumor tissue. This chain joins TRBV27 and TRBJ2-7; a possible D gene is TRBD1 (6 bases). The CDR3 protein is CASSLQGTRPEQYF. CDR3 sequence (DNA): TGTGCCAGCAGTTTGCAGGGGACGAGGCCCGAGCAGTACTTC.